The 29 T cell receptor beta chains presented below share a single source sample, sequenced in a study of T cell repertoires in cytomegalovirus infection. MiXCR, applied by TCRdb to the reads, yields one record per CDR3 protein. The table lists about 110,000 distinct CDR3 sequences, 29% of them singletons. These TCRs' antigens remain unknown. The starting material was CD8+ T cells from cultured PBMCs, obtained from culture after CMV antigen stimulation. The source is a human donor in good health (CMV status not recorded). Some clones in this sample may be carry-over from other donors' samples.

A few counts support this clonotype. The rearrangement uses TRBV7-3 and TRBJ1-3; TRBD1 matches 7 bases. CDR3 length equals 18 residues. CDR1 and CDR2 from the germline V gene are SGHTA and FQGTGA. V was pared by 5 bases and J by 0 bases, with 13 bases of the junction left unmatched. CDR3 in DNA: TGTGCCAGCAGCCAAAGAAAGGGACAGCCTTACTCTGGAAACACCATATATTTT. It translates to CASSQRKGQPYSGNTIYF.

This clonotype was found a few times. The chain employs TRBV12-3 or TRBV12-4 and TRBJ2-3; D could derive from TRBD1 or TRBD2 (5 bases each). This CDR3 is 14 amino acids long. The V gene lost 7 bases and the J gene lost 2 bases, with 13 bases spanning the gap. CDR3 sequence reads: CASNPGLFTDTQYF. The CDR3 region has the DNA TGTGCCAGCAATCCGGGGCTATTCACAGATACGCAGTATTTT.

In nucleotides, the CDR3 is TGTGCCAGCAGTTACGAAGCGGGGGGCCACAATGAGCAGTTCTTC. Its translation is CASSYEAGGHNEQFF. V and J are TRBV6-5 and TRBJ2-1; 9 bases are a match to TRBD2. Trimming cost V 2 bases and J 5 bases; bases outside gene matches: 4. The CDR3 runs to 15 residues. Germline V lookup: CDR1 MNHEY, CDR2 SVGAGI.

The chain joins TRBV9 to TRBJ1-1; tentatively, D is TRBD1 (6 bases). The ends were cut back, 0 bases at V and 3 bases at J, with 12 bases in the middle. CDR3 length: 15 residues. Germline CDR1 and CDR2: SGDLS and YYNGEE. The CDR3 is CASSVEGVVDTEAFF. DNA of the CDR3: TGTGCCAGCAGCGTAGAGGGGGTGGTGGACACTGAAGCTTTCTTT.

The table lists this clonotype with many counts. The J gene is TRBJ1-6, the V gene TRBV2, with TRBD1 as a possible D gene (5 bases). Germline loops: CDR1 SNHLY, CDR2 FYNNEI. V was trimmed by 6 bases and J by 7 bases, leaving 10 bases between them. The CDR3 sequence is 13 residues long. The CDR3 loop is CASREGHNSPLHF. The CDR3 DNA reads TGTGCCAGCAGGGAGGGGCACAATTCACCCCTCCACTTT. The complete variable domain, with remaining parts taken from reference TRBV2 and TRBJ1-6, reads EPEVTQTPSHQVTQMGQEVILRCVPISNHLYFYWYRQILGQKVEFLVSFYNNEISEKSEIFDDQFSVERPDGSNFTLKIRSTKLEDSAMYFCASREGHNSPLHFGNGTRLTVT.

This clonotype was seen a handful of times. The genes are TRBV10-3 and TRBJ2-5; TRBD2 matches 10 bases. The junction had 4 bases not matched to a gene; V was cut back by 3 bases and J by 0 bases. The germline CDR1 and CDR2 sequences are ENHRY and SYGVKD. CDR3 length equals 16 residues. CDR3 DNA: TGTGCCATCAGTGAAGACCTAGCGGGGGACCAAGAGACCCAGTACTTC. It specifies CAISEDLAGDQETQYF.

V usage is TRBV7-4 and J usage is TRBJ2-7; D not certain. Trimming shortened V by 1 base and J by 1 base, and 5 bases separated the two germline ends. This CDR3 region has 13 residues. The germline CDR1 and CDR2 sequences are SGHVT and SQSDAQ. The CDR3 spells CASSLVPSYEQYF. CDR3 DNA sequence: TGTGCCAGCAGCTTAGTCCCGTCCTACGAGCAGTACTTC.

This clonotype occurred many times. CDR3 protein: CASSQEYVWDNEQYF. The CDR3 nucleotides are TGCGCCAGCAGCCAAGAATACGTGTGGGACAACGAGCAGTACTTC. The V and J genes are TRBV4-1 and TRBJ2-7; a possible D gene is TRBD1 (6 bases). The CDR3 length is 15 residues. Trimming cost V 0 bases and J 5 bases, with 14 bases left between them. Germline assignment: CDR1 MGHRA and CDR2 YSYEKL.

In this sample, this clonotype turned up a few times. The chain is built from TRBV29-1 and TRBJ2-6; D possibly corresponds to TRBD1 (5 bases). There are 15 residues in the CDR3. Germline-derived CDR1 and CDR2 are SQVTM and ANQGSEA. The V and J ends lost 4 bases and 0 bases respectively, with 10 bases between them. The CDR3 loop reads CSVAQANSGANVLTF. CDR3 bases: TGCAGCGTTGCACAGGCGAACTCTGGGGCCAACGTCCTGACTTTC.

This clonotype was seen many times. The chain is built from TRBV19 and TRBJ2-7, with TRBD2 as a possible D gene (5 bases). This CDR3 contains 15 residues. Germline V gene sequence: CDR1 LNHDA, CDR2 SQIVND (reference sequence). The ends were cut back, 1 base at V and 4 bases at J, with 14 bases in the middle. The CDR3 DNA is TGTGCCAGTAGTATAGGCACGGGAACTTCTTACGAGCAGTACTTC. Encoded protein: CASSIGTGTSYEQYF.

This clonotype showed up just a few times. The chain carries TRBV19 and TRBJ1-1; 9 bases match TRBD1. The ends lost 4 bases at V and 4 bases at J; junction bases unmatched: 10. The CDR3 covers 16 residues. Germline V lookup: CDR1 LNHDA, CDR2 SQIVND (reference sequence). The CDR3 nucleotides read TGTGCCAGTAGTAGGCCCAACAGGGGGCTTGGCACTGAAGCTTTCTTT. Protein sequence: CASSRPNRGLGTEAFF.

This clonotype appeared a few times. This rearrangement joins TRBV11-3 to TRBJ2-2, with D possibly matching TRBD2 (6 bases). V lost 6 bases and J 6 bases, leaving 8 bases between the germline ends. The germline V gene encodes CDR1 SGHNT and CDR2 YENEEA. The CDR3 length is 12 residues. The CDR3 loop is CASSSGAGELFF. Written as DNA, the CDR3 is TGTGCCAGCAGTTCGGGGGCCGGGGAGCTGTTTTTT.

The chain has TRBV28 and TRBJ1-1; unclear D gene. Germline V CDR1 and CDR2: MDHEN, SYDVKM. V was pared by 2 bases and J by 0 bases, with 13 bases between. The CDR3 contains 16 residues. CDR3 amino acids: CASSLPNIGVNTEAFF. The CDR3 DNA sequence: TGTGCCAGCAGTTTACCCAATATCGGGGTGAACACTGAAGCTTTCTTT.

This clonotype has a single count. The rearrangement uses TRBV27 and TRBJ1-5, with D possibly being TRBD1 (5 bases). This CDR3 has 13 amino acids. Looked up from germline, CDR1 is MNHEY and CDR2 is SMNVEV (reference sequence). Trimming shortened V by 5 bases and J by 7 bases, and 12 bases separated the two germline ends. The DNA for the CDR3 is TGTGCCAGCAGTAGGGGCTTCGGGCAGCCCCAGCATTTT. The encoded protein is CASSRGFGQPQHF.

V gene TRBV2 combines with J gene TRBJ1-5; no reliable D call. Germline loops: CDR1 SNHLY, CDR2 FYNNEI. The CDR3 runs 16 residues. V dropped 0 bases and J dropped 0 bases, with 9 bases sitting between them. This CDR3 is CASSEAIGYSNQPQHF. CDR3 in DNA: TGTGCCAGCAGTGAAGCGATCGGCTATAGCAATCAGCCCCAGCATTTT.

The V call is TRBV27, the J call TRBJ2-7, with D possibly being TRBD2 (5 bases). The germline gives CDR1 MNHEY, CDR2 SMNVEV (reference sequence). This CDR3 is built from 10 residues. V was clipped by 8 bases and J by 10 bases, with 12 bases between them. The CDR3 loop is CASGRDNQYF. The CDR3 bases are TGTGCCAGCGGGAGAGATAATCAGTACTTC.

The rearrangement joins TRBV2 to TRBJ2-7; no firm D call. Germline assignment: CDR1 SNHLY and CDR2 FYNNEI. The CDR3 spans 14 residues. Trimming cost V 6 bases and J 5 bases, with 17 bases left between them. The CDR3 here is CASREYLERNEQYF. The CDR3 region has the DNA TGTGCCAGCAGGGAGTACCTGGAGCGCAACGAGCAGTACTTC. The full variable domain, its missing parts supplied by reference TRBV2 and TRBJ2-7, is EPEVTQTPSHQVTQMGQEVILRCVPISNHLYFYWYRQILGQKVEFLVSFYNNEISEKSEIFDDQFSVERPDGSNFTLKIRSTKLEDSAMYFCASREYLERNEQYFGPGTRLTVT.

V usage is TRBV27 and J usage is TRBJ2-1, with TRBD1 matching 7 bases. The ends lost 1 base at V and 4 bases at J; junction bases unmatched: 4. CDR1 MNHEY and CDR2 SMNVEV come from the germline V gene (reference sequence). This CDR3 has 15 residues. The CDR3 nucleotides are TGTGCCAGCAGTTTATATGGACAGGAATACAATGAGCAGTTCTTC. It encodes CASSLYGQEYNEQFF.

This clonotype was counted between two and nine times. The chain joins TRBV12-3 or TRBV12-4 to TRBJ2-1, with 13 bases aligning to TRBD2. There are 15 residues in the CDR3. Trimming took 5 bases from V and 6 from J; bases not matched to a gene: 4. This CDR3 reads CASSPGTSGVNEQFF. DNA for the CDR3: TGTGCCAGCAGTCCCGGGACTAGCGGGGTCAATGAGCAGTTCTTC.

Only a few counts were recorded for this clonotype. For the CDR3, the DNA is TGTGCCAGCAGTTTAGGGACAGGGAATTTCTACAATGAGCAGTTCTTC. Its protein is CASSLGTGNFYNEQFF. The genes are TRBV28 and TRBJ2-1; TRBD1 matches 9 bases. CDR1 is MDHEN, CDR2 SYDVKM, per germline. With V trimmed by 2 bases and J by 3 bases, 5 bases remained unmatched. This CDR3 is built from 16 residues.

The chain uses TRBV3-1 and TRBJ2-5; 10 positions agree with TRBD1. Germline loops: CDR1 LGHDT, CDR2 YNNKEL (reference sequence). The CDR3 consists of 14 residues. V gave up 3 bases and J gave up 5 bases; unmatched junction bases: 3. The chain's CDR3 is CASSHDRGPETQYF. CDR3 coding DNA: TGTGCCAGCAGCCACGACAGGGGGCCGGAGACCCAGTACTTC.

This clonotype was seen only a few times. This rearrangement joins TRBV15 to TRBJ2-7; tentative D call: TRBD1 (6 bases). This CDR3 is built from 12 residues. Trimming took 5 bases from V and 1 from J, leaving 6 bases between them. CDR1 is LNHNV, CDR2 YYDKDF, per germline (reference sequence). CDR3 bases: TGTGCCACCAGCGACAGGTCCTACGAGCAGTACTTC. This sequence encodes CATSDRSYEQYF.

This clonotype occurred a few times. This chain connects TRBV3-1 to TRBJ1-1; D is ambiguous. Looked up from germline, CDR1 is LGHDT and CDR2 is YNNKEL (reference sequence). Trimming pared 0 bases from V and 1 base from J, leaving 12 bases between. CDR3 length: 16 residues. The CDR3 coding sequence is TGTGCCAGCAGCCAAGATCGCGGGCCTCGGAACACTGAAGCTTTCTTT. Encoded protein: CASSQDRGPRNTEAFF.

The gene calls are TRBV12-3 or TRBV12-4 and TRBJ2-1, with TRBD2 as a possible D gene (7 bases). With 4 bases removed from V and 8 bases from J, the gap between germline ends came to 18 bases. The CDR3 consists of 15 residues. The CDR3 reads CASSSLRDYRDEQFF. The DNA of the CDR3 is TGTGCCAGCAGTTCACTGAGGGACTACAGGGATGAGCAGTTCTTC.

For this clonotype: The CDR3 ends on some other residue instead of the conserved phenylalanine or tryptophan, so this is likely a read error. Because the CDR3's place on the DNA is in doubt, the DNA is left out and the CDR3 is given as listed by TCRdb. V usage is TRBV6-9 and J usage is TRBJ2-1; whether TRBD1, the table's D call, matches the DNA was not checked. CDR1 is MNHGY and CDR2 is SVAAGI in the germline V gene. The CDR3 comprises 13 residues, both ends counted. The CDR3 region is CAPDGRGPTIEFI.

V is TRBV14 and J is TRBJ2-2; D perhaps matches TRBD1 (5 bases). Germline CDR1 reads SGHDN; CDR2 reads FVKESK. V lost 2 bases to trimming and J lost 6 bases, with 13 bases between them. CDR3 length equals 15 residues. CDR3 sequence (DNA): TGTGCCAGCAGCCAAAGCAGGGTAGTCCCCGGGGAGCTGTTTTTT. It codes for CASSQSRVVPGELFF.

This rearrangement joins TRBV27 to TRBJ2-5, with TRBD1 matching over 8 bases. J lost 5 bases, V lost 3 bases, and 2 bases had no gene match. Per germline, CDR1 MNHEY and CDR2 SMNVEV (reference sequence). The CDR3 loop spans 13 amino acids. The CDR3 DNA is TGTGCCAGCAGTTTCCAGGGGGCTGAGACCCAGTACTTC. This gives the protein CASSFQGAETQYF.

The gene calls are TRBV12-3 or TRBV12-4 and TRBJ1-5; D ambiguous. Trimming took off 3 bases at V and 3 bases at J, with 9 bases between the two ends. The CDR3 consists of 14 residues. CDR3 nucleotide sequence: TGTGCCAGCAGTTTTTTGGGTCCCAATCAGCCCCAGCATTTT. It is translated as CASSFLGPNQPQHF.

V is TRBV12-3 or TRBV12-4 and J is TRBJ2-3, with 8 bases matching TRBD2. This CDR3 has 14 residues. The junction had 3 bases not matched to a gene; V was cut back by 3 bases and J by 4 bases. DNA of the CDR3: TGTGCCAGCAGTTTTGCGGGGGGCGCAGATACGCAGTATTTT. Residues: CASSFAGGADTQYF.